The next 18 T cell receptor beta chains were all read from a single sample in a study of CD8 T cells in ankylosing spondylitis. Via MiXCR, TCRdb re-called the 5' RACE reads, giving one row per CDR3 protein. The sample consists of 300,000 to 350,000 distinct CDR3 sequences, 11% of them appearing once. The sequencing sample was made of blood, either unsorted or a sorted T cell fraction (not recorded which). Every receptor here comes from a female donor with ankylosing spondylitis or in good health (not recorded which).

The CDR3 sequence: CASSLRRLGQNEQFF. For the CDR3, the DNA is TGTGCCAGCAGCTTACGTAGACTAGGCCAAAATGAGCAGTTCTTC. This chain uses TRBV7-8 with TRBJ2-1, with D tentatively TRBD2 (6 bases). Germline lookup yields CDR1 SGHVS and CDR2 FQNEAQ. V lost 2 bases, J lost 7 bases, and 15 bases lay in between. The length of the CDR3 is 15 residues. The full variable domain, with the rest looked up from reference TRBV7-8 and TRBJ2-1, is GAGVSQSPRYKVAKRGQDVALRCDPISGHVSLFWYQQALGQGPEFLTYFQNEAQLDKSGLPSDRFFAERPEGSVSTLKIQRTQQEDSAVYLCASSLRRLGQNEQFFGPGTRLTVL.

This clonotype was seen ten or more times. The chain couples TRBV10-3 to TRBJ2-2; TRBD1 agrees at 7 bases. The V gene end was trimmed by 10 bases and the J gene end by 2 bases; junction bases not matched to a gene: 7. The CDR3 totals 14 residues. CDR1 and CDR2 from the germline V gene are ENHRY and SYGVKD. Here the CDR3 reads CATSGTANTGELFF. The CDR3 DNA is TGTGCCACCTCCGGGACAGCAAACACCGGGGAGCTGTTTTTT.

Comments on this clonotype: This may come from a read error, since a much larger clone is one base off. The V gene is TRBV20-1, the J gene TRBJ2-3; 11 bases agree with TRBD2. Germline values: CDR1 DFQATT, CDR2 SNEGSKA (reference sequence). V dropped 6 bases and J dropped 3; count of bases not matched to a gene: 11. This CDR3 contains 16 residues. For the CDR3, the DNA is TGCAGTGCCGGAAGTTTACTAGCGGGGGATACAGATACGCAGTATTTT. Its translation is CSAGSLLAGDTDTQYF.

This clonotype was counted many times. The rearrangement joins TRBV29-1 to TRBJ1-1, with D unresolved. The CDR3 sequence is 12 residues long. Germline V gene data show CDR1 as SQVTM and CDR2 as ANQGSEA. CDR3 nucleotides: TGCAGTGTCAGAGCCATGAACACTGAAGCTTTCTTT. Its protein product is CSVRAMNTEAFF.

This clonotype was recorded at least ten times. This chain links TRBV12-3 or TRBV12-4 with TRBJ2-3; 9 bases are a match to TRBD2. The trim removed 5 bases at V and 3 bases at J, leaving 6 bases unmatched. The CDR3 runs 15 residues. CDR3 in DNA: TGTGCCAGCAGTCGCGGGGGGGCTGGGACAGATACGCAGTATTTT. Its translation: CASSRGGAGTDTQYF.

As for this clonotype: Given a much more abundant clone one base away, this may be a read error. The genes are TRBV6-5 and TRBJ2-5; D is unclear. Per the germline V gene, CDR1 is MNHEY and CDR2 is SVGAGI. Trimming removed 4 bases from V and 4 bases from J, with 13 bases in between. The CDR3 has 14 amino acids. CDR3 coding DNA: TGTGCCAGCAGTTCCGTCACCGGCCGAGAGACCCAGTACTTC. Translating gives CASSSVTGRETQYF.

This clonotype was picked up many times. The chain uses TRBV20-1 and TRBJ2-3; 14 bases agree with TRBD2. V lost 5 bases and J lost 3; bases outside the gene matches: 10. The CDR3 is 17 residues long. Germline V gene sequence: CDR1 DFQATT, CDR2 SNEGSKA (reference sequence). The CDR3 reads CSAPTSGRAGSTDTQYF. The CDR3 region has the DNA TGCAGTGCTCCGACTAGCGGGAGGGCCGGTTCTACAGATACGCAGTATTTT.

This clonotype was observed at least ten times. The chain employs TRBV5-1 and TRBJ1-3; no firm D call. The CDR3 has 16 residues. Per germline, CDR1 SGHRS and CDR2 YFSETQ. Trimming cost V 6 bases and J 0 bases, with 16 bases left between them. CDR3 bases: TGCGCCAGCACCTTCGACGGGGTTCACTCTGGAAACACCATATATTTT. This codes for CASTFDGVHSGNTIYF.

The genes are TRBV18 and TRBJ2-2; unclear D gene. CDR1 and CDR2 (germline): KGHSH, LQKENI. V gave up 3 bases and J gave up 5 bases, with 7 bases separating them. CDR3 length: 13 amino acids. CDR3 sequence: CASSPEETGELFF. CDR3 DNA sequence: TGTGCCAGCTCACCTGAAGAAACCGGGGAGCTGTTTTTT.

This clonotype was seen repeatedly, ten times or more. The gene calls are TRBV6-1 and TRBJ2-1; 10 bases line up with TRBD2. V lost 4 bases to trimming and J lost 7 bases; unmatched junction nucleotides: 4. Germline V gene lookup returns CDR1 MNHNS and CDR2 SASEGT. CDR3 length: 14 amino acids. The DNA for the CDR3 is TGTGCCAGCAGTGGTCCTAGCGGGAGTAATGAGCAGTTCTTC. Amino acids: CASSGPSGSNEQFF.

The V call is TRBV12-3 or TRBV12-4, the J call TRBJ2-5, with D perhaps matching TRBD1 (6 bases). The CDR3 has 12 amino acids. The V end was cut by 7 bases, the J end by 5 bases, with 11 bases between. CDR3: CASNRVQETQYF. CDR3 nucleotides: TGTGCCAGCAACAGGGTTCAGGAGACCCAGTACTTC.

V is TRBV20-1 and J is TRBJ2-3, with 12 bases lining up with TRBD2. This CDR3 comprises 18 residues. Per the germline V gene, CDR1 is DFQATT and CDR2 is SNEGSKA (reference sequence). V was clipped by 1 base and J by 2 bases; unmatched bases: 10. CDR3 region: CSARAPLAGGPNTDTQYF. In DNA form, the CDR3 reads TGCAGTGCTAGAGCTCCCCTAGCGGGAGGGCCCAACACAGATACGCAGTATTTT.

This clonotype was detected a few times. This chain uses TRBV2 with TRBJ2-5; D uncertain. V was clipped by 7 bases and J by 5 bases, with 8 bases between them. Per germline, CDR1 SNHLY and CDR2 FYNNEI. The CDR3 runs to 11 residues. CDR3 sequence: CASTAGETQYF. The CDR3 coding sequence is TGTGCCAGCACGGCCGGCGAGACCCAGTACTTC.

This clonotype was picked up a small number of times. CDR3 DNA: TGCGCCAGCAGCGCTCCTGGGACGCCACCCTACGAGCAGTACTTC. Its translation: CASSAPGTPPYEQYF. The V call is TRBV5-1, the J call TRBJ2-7; D may be TRBD1 or TRBD2 (5 bases each). CDR3 length: 15 amino acids. Germline V CDR1 and CDR2: SGHRS, YFSETQ. V shed 4 bases and J shed 2 bases, with 16 bases lying between them.

This clonotype was detected a few times. The chain combines TRBV7-2 with TRBJ2-3, with D unresolved. The V end was cut by 5 bases, the J end by 2 bases, with 14 bases between. This CDR3 contains 15 residues. Germline V CDR1 and CDR2: SGHTA, FQGNSA. The CDR3 loop is CASSPPPRPTDTQYF. CDR3 nucleotides: TGTGCCAGCAGCCCCCCCCCGCGGCCCACAGATACGCAGTATTTT.

V is TRBV10-1 and J is TRBJ1-5; D is perhaps TRBD1 (5 bases). CDR3 size: 13 residues. The germline V gene encodes CDR1 WNHNN and CDR2 SYGVQD (reference sequence). V was pared by 3 bases and J by 6 bases, with 9 bases between. The CDR3 coding sequence is TGCGCCAGCAGTGACAGGGTTGGTCAGCCCCAGCATTTT. This sequence encodes CASSDRVGQPQHF.

This clonotype was found many times. The chain couples TRBV20-1 to TRBJ1-5; 7 nucleotides match TRBD1. Germline V gene data show CDR1 as DFQATT and CDR2 as SNEGSKA (reference sequence). This CDR3 region has 13 residues. V lost 6 bases and J lost 11; bases outside the gene matches: 13. The CDR3 nucleotides read TGCAGTGCCCCGGACAGGCTCGCCGTGGCCCAGCATTTT. This encodes CSAPDRLAVAQHF.

This clonotype was seen at least ten times. The CDR3 protein is CASSAGTLYQPQHF. The CDR3, as DNA: TGTGCCAGCAGCGCCGGGACACTATATCAGCCCCAGCATTTT. This chain connects TRBV2 to TRBJ1-5; possibly TRBD1 for D (6 bases). V lost 6 bases and J 5 bases, leaving 14 bases between the germline ends. This CDR3 contains 14 residues. Germline V lookup: CDR1 SNHLY, CDR2 FYNNEI.